The 24 T cell receptor beta chains reported below all come from one sample, sequenced in a study of blood T cell repertoires in COVID-19 (TCRdb year 2020). The library relied on the immunoSEQ multiplex PCR assay. This is the immuneACCESS table as TCRdb keeps it, with only in-frame sequences that have V and J called. A part of the clones is gone; compared with another copy, unresolved V genes explain less than half, and the rest is unexplained. The sample table shows over 350,000 clones, and around nine tenths are seen once. The ten top clones hold roughly 9.4% of the sample. Sequencing was carried out using PBMCs or T cells enriched from blood (not recorded which). The receptors stem from a woman in her forties or fifties who had recovered from COVID-19.

The J gene is TRBJ1-4, the V gene TRBV29-1; possible D gene TRBD1, 5 bases. The CDR3 totals 13 residues. V was trimmed by 7 bases and J by 4 bases, leaving 13 bases between them. The germline V gene has CDR1 SQVTM and CDR2 ANQGSEA. CDR3 sequence (DNA): TGCAGCGCGTCCGACAGCGTTAATGAAAAACTGTTTTTT. Its protein product is CSASDSVNEKLFF.

The chain recombines TRBV7-9 with TRBJ1-6, with TRBD1 identical over 10 bases. J lost 6 bases, V lost 5 bases, and 10 bases had no gene match. The germline gives CDR1 SEHNR, CDR2 FQNEAQ (reference sequence). The length of the CDR3 is 17 residues. This CDR3 is CASSRGQGFEPNSPLHF. The CDR3 bases are TGTGCCAGCAGCCGGGGACAGGGGTTCGAGCCTAATTCACCCCTCCACTTT.

The rearrangement links TRBV5-1 to TRBJ1-3; D call uncertain. The germline V and J ends were trimmed by 3 bases and 7 bases, with 11 bases remaining between them. CDR1 and CDR2 (germline): SGHRS, YFSETQ. The CDR3 runs to 13 residues. CDR3 in amino acids: CASSSGPGNTIYF. The CDR3 DNA is TGCGCCAGCAGCTCGGGTCCCGGGAACACCATATATTTT.

Regarding this clone: The same CDR3 also results from other DNA sequences found in this sample. The chain joins TRBV7-3 to TRBJ2-1, with a possible D match to TRBD1 (5 bases). CDR3 size: 16 residues. Trimming pared 4 bases from V and 0 bases from J, leaving 13 bases between. Germline CDR1 is SGHTA and CDR2 is FQGTGA. The CDR3 nucleotides read TGTGCCAGCAGCTCCTTTAGGGGAAGCTCCTACAATGAGCAGTTCTTC. Amino acid sequence: CASSSFRGSSYNEQFF.

There are a few counts of this clone. The chain carries TRBV14 and TRBJ2-1; 7 bases match TRBD2. With V trimmed by 0 bases and J by 4 bases, 3 bases remained unmatched. This CDR3 is built from 15 residues. CDR1 and CDR2 from the germline V gene are SGHDN and FVKESK. The CDR3 DNA reads TGTGCCAGCAGCCAAGATCGGGACTATTACAATGAGCAGTTCTTC. Translated, it gives CASSQDRDYYNEQFF.

The gene calls are TRBV24-1 and TRBJ2-2, with 7 bases that match TRBD1. The germline CDR1 and CDR2 sequences are KGHDR and SFDVKD. The CDR3 extends over 13 amino acids. V gave up 6 bases and J gave up 5 bases; unmatched junction bases: 2. CDR3 protein: CATSLRGTGELFF. DNA of the CDR3: TGTGCCACCAGTCTCAGGGGGACCGGGGAGCTGTTTTTT.

J is TRBJ1-2 and V is TRBV19, with TRBD1 identical over 8 bases. Per the germline V gene, CDR1 is LNHDA and CDR2 is SQIVND (reference sequence). This CDR3 is built from 14 residues. With V trimmed by 4 bases and J by 6 bases, 7 bases remained unmatched. CDR3 sequence reads: CASSTRGRLNGYTF. CDR3 coding DNA: TGTGCCAGTAGTACCAGGGGGCGCTTAAATGGCTACACCTTC.

This sequence joins TRBV6-5 and TRBJ2-7; D is unclear. CDR3 length: 14 residues. Germline loops: CDR1 MNHEY, CDR2 SVGAGI. With 6 bases removed from V and 3 bases from J, the gap between germline ends came to 15 bases. The CDR3: CASSRPYTYYEQYF. The CDR3 nucleotides are TGTGCCAGCAGCCGCCCCTATACTTACTACGAGCAGTACTTC.

The genes are TRBV20-1 and TRBJ2-5, with D possibly matching TRBD1 (5 bases). V was pared by 4 bases and J by 5 bases, with 8 bases between. The CDR3 runs to 11 residues. Germline V gene sequence: CDR1 DFQATT, CDR2 SNEGSKA (reference sequence). The CDR3 here is CSATGLETQYF. Here the CDR3 DNA reads TGCAGTGCTACAGGGTTGGAGACCCAGTACTTC.

The gene calls are TRBV19 and TRBJ1-5; D remains ambiguous. This CDR3 is built from 13 residues. CDR1 and CDR2 from the germline V gene are LNHDA and SQIVND (reference sequence). V lost 4 bases to trimming and J lost 5 bases, with 9 bases between them. This CDR3 reads CASSNRRDQPQHF. In DNA form, the CDR3 reads TGTGCCAGTAGTAATCGGCGGGATCAGCCCCAGCATTTT.

V usage is TRBV6-5 and J usage is TRBJ2-7, with 7 positions matching TRBD2. After removal of 9 bases from V and 1 base from J, the junction contained 9 bases not matched to a gene. The CDR3 is 14 residues long. Germline CDR1 MNHEY, CDR2 SVGAGI. CDR3 in amino acids: CASGTGTTSYEQYF. The CDR3 bases are TGTGCCAGTGGGACGGGGACTACGTCCTACGAGCAGTACTTC.

With respect to this clone: Distinct nucleotide sequences in the sample also encode this CDR3. The chain has TRBV18 and TRBJ1-4; 9 nucleotides agree with TRBD1. CDR1 and CDR2 (germline): KGHSH, LQKENI. CDR3 length: 14 residues. Losses at the gene ends were 3 bases for V and 8 bases for J; bases not matched to a gene: 4. CDR3 DNA: TGTGCCAGCTCACCTGGGACAGGGCGGGAAAAACTGTTTTTT. Amino acid sequence: CASSPGTGREKLFF.

The chain recombines TRBV7-2 with TRBJ1-2; TRBD1 matches at 8 bases. Trimming took 6 bases from V and 7 from J; bases not matched to a gene: 10. Per germline, CDR1 SGHTA and CDR2 FQGNSA. The CDR3 totals 14 residues. The CDR3 bases are TGTGCCAGCAGTCATGACAGGGGAAGGGGTGGCTACACCTTC. Encoded protein: CASSHDRGRGGYTF.

This rearrangement joins TRBV4-2 to TRBJ1-2; the match to TRBD1 covers 8 bases. This CDR3 has 18 amino acids. Germline assignment: CDR1 LGHNA and CDR2 YNFKEQ. V was clipped by 1 base and J by 2 bases; unmatched bases: 12. CDR3 sequence (DNA): TGTGCCAGCAGCCAAGTCCAACTTATGGGACAGGAGAACTATGGCTACACCTTC. Protein: CASSQVQLMGQENYGYTF.

The chain joins TRBV28 to TRBJ1-5; D not resolved. The germline CDR1 and CDR2 sequences are MDHEN and SYDVKM. Trimming stripped 3 bases from V and 0 bases from J, with 12 bases between. This CDR3 comprises 16 residues. The CDR3 region is CASSFLTKYSNQPQHF. The CDR3 nucleotides are TGTGCCAGCAGTTTTTTAACAAAGTATAGCAATCAGCCCCAGCATTTT.

The chain recombines TRBV6-5 with TRBJ1-4, with 12 bases aligning to TRBD1. Germline V CDR1 and CDR2: MNHEY, SVGAGI. V gave up 4 bases and J gave up 7 bases; unmatched junction bases: 4. The CDR3 is 15 residues long. The DNA of the CDR3 is TGTGCCAGCAGTTTCGGGACAGGGGGCCGTGAAAAACTGTTTTTT. Amino acids: CASSFGTGGREKLFF.

This chain joins TRBV19 and TRBJ1-1, with D hard to call. CDR1 and CDR2 from the germline V gene are LNHDA and SQIVND (reference sequence). The CDR3 sequence is 16 residues long. V was pared by 3 bases and J by 0 bases, with 14 bases between. CDR3 region: CASSMQIGGLNTEAFF. CDR3 bases: TGTGCCAGTAGTATGCAGATAGGCGGATTGAACACTGAAGCTTTCTTT.

The genes are TRBV7-2 and TRBJ2-5, with TRBD1 identical over 9 bases. Losses at the gene ends were 5 bases for V and 9 bases for J; bases not matched to a gene: 19. The CDR3 is 17 residues long. Germline-derived CDR1 and CDR2 are SGHTA and FQGNSA. The CDR3: CASSNRQGDQGLKAQYF. The CDR3 nucleotides are TGTGCCAGCAGCAACCGACAGGGGGACCAAGGCTTAAAGGCCCAGTACTTC.

This clone was observed a handful of times. V is TRBV28 and J is TRBJ1-5, with D unresolved. Germline-derived CDR1 and CDR2 are MDHEN and SYDVKM. V shed 0 bases and J shed 6 bases, with 9 bases lying between them. The length of the CDR3 is 14 residues. The CDR3 coding sequence is TGTGCCAGCAGTTTATGGGAGCTTGGTCAGCCCCAGCATTTT. Amino acid sequence: CASSLWELGQPQHF.

In its sample, this clone was seen once. The chain links TRBV19 to TRBJ1-5, with D maybe TRBD1 (5 bases). Germline V CDR1 and CDR2: LNHDA, SQIVND (reference sequence). The V end lost 6 bases, the J end lost 2 bases, and 23 bases lay between the germline ends. The CDR3 loop spans 18 amino acids. The CDR3 DNA follows: TGTGCCAGTAGCCAAGGGGTGTGGATTGGGGTTGGCAATCAGCCCCAGCATTTT. This encodes CASSQGVWIGVGNQPQHF.

This clone was detected only a few times. This chain links TRBV7-2 with TRBJ2-1; D is perhaps TRBD2 (5 bases). The germline CDR1 and CDR2 sequences are SGHTA and FQGNSA. V shed 1 base and J shed 4 bases, with 11 bases lying between them. This CDR3 region has 15 residues. CDR3 amino acids: CASSLGGMTYNEQFF. CDR3 sequence (DNA): TGTGCCAGCAGCTTAGGAGGGATGACTTACAATGAGCAGTTCTTC.

The V call is TRBV6-1, the J call TRBJ1-3, with D unclear. Trimming cost V 2 bases and J 0 bases, with 14 bases left between them. The CDR3 loop spans 17 amino acids. Germline CDR1 and CDR2: MNHNS and SASEGT. As DNA, the CDR3 is TGTGCCAGCAGTGAAATGGAGGGCTCCTCCTCTGGAAACACCATATATTTT. This codes for CASSEMEGSSSGNTIYF.

This chain links TRBV3-1 (or the pseudogene TRBV3-2) with TRBJ2-7; D is unclear. This CDR3 is built from 12 residues. V was shortened by 5 bases and J by 3 bases, with 8 bases between the two germline ends. CDR1 and CDR2 (germline): LGHDT, YNNKEL (reference sequence). CDR3 sequence: CASSLSVYEQYF. DNA of the CDR3: TGTGCCAGCAGCTTGAGTGTCTACGAGCAGTACTTC.

The chain is built from TRBV4-3 and TRBJ1-5; weak D call: TRBD1 (5 bases). The germline V gene has CDR1 LGHNA and CDR2 YSLEER. V lost 0 bases and J lost 4, with 10 bases in between. The CDR3 has 15 amino acids. CDR3 coding DNA: TGCGCCAGCAGCCAAGATAAGACAGAGAATCAGCCCCAGCATTTT. This translates into CASSQDKTENQPQHF.